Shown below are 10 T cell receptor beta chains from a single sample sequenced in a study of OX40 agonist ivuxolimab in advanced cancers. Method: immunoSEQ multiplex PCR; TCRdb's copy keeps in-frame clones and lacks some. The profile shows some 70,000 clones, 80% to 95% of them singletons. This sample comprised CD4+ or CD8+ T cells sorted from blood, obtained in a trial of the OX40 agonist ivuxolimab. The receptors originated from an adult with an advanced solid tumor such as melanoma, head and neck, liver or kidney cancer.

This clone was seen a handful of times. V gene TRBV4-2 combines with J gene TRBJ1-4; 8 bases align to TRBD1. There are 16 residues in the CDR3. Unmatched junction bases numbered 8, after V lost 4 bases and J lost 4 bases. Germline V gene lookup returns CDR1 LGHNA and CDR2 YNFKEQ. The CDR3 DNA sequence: TGTGCCAGCAGCCCAACAGGGGGAGCGGGTAATGAAAAACTGTTTTTT. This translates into CASSPTGGAGNEKLFF.

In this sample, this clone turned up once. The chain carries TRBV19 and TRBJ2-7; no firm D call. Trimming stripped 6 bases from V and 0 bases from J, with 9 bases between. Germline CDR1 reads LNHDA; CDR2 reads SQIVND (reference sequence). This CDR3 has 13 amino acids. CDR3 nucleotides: TGTGCCAGTAGGAAGCAGAGCTCCTACGAGCAGTACTTC. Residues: CASRKQSSYEQYF. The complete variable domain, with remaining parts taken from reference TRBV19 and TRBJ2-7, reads DGGITQSPKYLFRKEGQNVTLSCEQNLNHDAMYWYRQDPGQGLRLIYYSQIVNDFQKGDIAEGYSVSREKKESFPLTVTSAQKNPTAFYLCASRKQSSYEQYFGPGTRLTVT.

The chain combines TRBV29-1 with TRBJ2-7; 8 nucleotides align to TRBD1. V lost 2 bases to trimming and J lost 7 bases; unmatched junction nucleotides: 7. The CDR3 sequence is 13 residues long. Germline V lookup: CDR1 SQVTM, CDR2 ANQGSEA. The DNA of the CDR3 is TGCAGCGTTGAATTCACAGGGGGAGGTGAGCAGTACTTC. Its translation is CSVEFTGGGEQYF.

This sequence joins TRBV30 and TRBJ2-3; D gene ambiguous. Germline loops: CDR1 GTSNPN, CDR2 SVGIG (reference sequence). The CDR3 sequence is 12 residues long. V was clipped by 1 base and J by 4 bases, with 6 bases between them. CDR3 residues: CAWSEVADTQYF. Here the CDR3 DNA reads TGTGCCTGGAGTGAGGTGGCAGATACGCAGTATTTT.

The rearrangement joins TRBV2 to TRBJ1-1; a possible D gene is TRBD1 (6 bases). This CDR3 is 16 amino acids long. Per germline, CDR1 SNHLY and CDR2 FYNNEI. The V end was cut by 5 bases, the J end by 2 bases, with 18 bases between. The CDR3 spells CASSPPRGGENTEAFF. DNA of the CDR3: TGTGCCAGCAGTCCACCTCGCGGGGGCGAAAACACTGAAGCTTTCTTT.

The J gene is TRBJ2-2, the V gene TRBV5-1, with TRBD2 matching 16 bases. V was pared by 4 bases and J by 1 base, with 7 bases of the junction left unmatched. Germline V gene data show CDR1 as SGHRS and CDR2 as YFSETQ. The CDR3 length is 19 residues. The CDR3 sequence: CASSPLGLAGGVNTGELFF. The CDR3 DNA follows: TGCGCCAGCAGCCCGCTGGGACTAGCGGGGGGGGTGAACACCGGGGAGCTGTTTTTT.

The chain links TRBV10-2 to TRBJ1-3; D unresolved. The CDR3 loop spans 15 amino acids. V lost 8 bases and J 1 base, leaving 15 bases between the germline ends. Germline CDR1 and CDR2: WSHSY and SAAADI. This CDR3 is CASSAVLSSGNTIYF. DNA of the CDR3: TGCGCCAGCTCGGCCGTGCTCTCATCTGGAAACACCATATATTTT.

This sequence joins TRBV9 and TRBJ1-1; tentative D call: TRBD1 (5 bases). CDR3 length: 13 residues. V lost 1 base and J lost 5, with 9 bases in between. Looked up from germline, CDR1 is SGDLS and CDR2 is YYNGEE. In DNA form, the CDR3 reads TGTGCCAGCAGCGTATTGGGGGATACTGAAGCTTTCTTT. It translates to CASSVLGDTEAFF.

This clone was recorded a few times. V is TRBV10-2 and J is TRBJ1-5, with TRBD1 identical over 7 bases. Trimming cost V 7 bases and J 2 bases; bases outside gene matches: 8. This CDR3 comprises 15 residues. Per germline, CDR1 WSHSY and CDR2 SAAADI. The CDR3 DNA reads TGCGCCAGCAAAGACAGGGCAGGACGCAATCAGCCCCAGCATTTT. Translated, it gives CASKDRAGRNQPQHF.

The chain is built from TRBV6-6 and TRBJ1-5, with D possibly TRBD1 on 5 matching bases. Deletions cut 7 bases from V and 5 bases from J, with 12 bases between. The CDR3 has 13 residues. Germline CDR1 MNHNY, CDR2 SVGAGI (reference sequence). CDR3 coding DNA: TGTGCCAGCAACCAGGGAAGGGATCAGCCCCAGCATTTT. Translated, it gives CASNQGRDQPQHF.